This T cell receptor (beta chain) was identified in a study of T cell responses to AZD1222 COVID-19 vaccine. Study-wide points: A mostly white British donor set with more females was recruited, and clonal diversity was possibly underestimated. Spike-specific TCRs gained breadth and depth after people received two AZD1222 doses.

The sample holds one count of this clone. Its target is not known. Method: immunoSEQ multiplex PCR; TCRdb's copy keeps in-frame clones and lacks some. This table holds 170,000 or so clones, about nine tenths found once. Germline CDR1 is KGHDR and CDR2 is SFDVKD. Trimming took 3 bases from V and 5 from J, leaving 3 bases between them. The CDR3 loop spans 11 amino acids. The J gene is TRBJ1-2, the V gene TRBV24-1; no clear D. This specimen consisted of peripheral blood, obtained on day 0 of AZD1222 vaccination. The TCR comes from an adult in good health. CDR3 in amino acids: CATSDAYGYTF. The CDR3 DNA reads as TGTGCCACCAGTGATGCGTATGGCTACACCTTC.